These T cell receptor beta chains were read from a single sample in a study of T cells in Graves' hyperthyroidism and ophthalmopathy. One entry per CDR3 protein, called by TCRdb with MiXCR from the multiplex PCR reads. Of 37,000 or so distinct CDR3 sequences listed, about 47% are singletons. The sequencing sample was made of blood. These receptors all come from a man aged 35-49 years with Graves' ophthalmopathy. CDR3s leave out the opening cysteine and the closing phenylalanine or tryptophan. The order of the fields is CDR3 length, clone size, V gene, CDR3 protein. Only some rows state a clone size, as once, few, many or a class for expanded clones.

cdr3_length: 8; clone_size: many; v_call: TRBV29-1; cdr3_aa: SVVSHEQY
cdr3_length: 11; clone_size: .; v_call: TRBV20-1; cdr3_aa: SAGGTGANVLT
cdr3_length: 13; clone_size: .; v_call: TRBV7-2; cdr3_aa: ASSSLTDLRETQY
cdr3_length: 9; clone_size: .; v_call: TRBV20-1; cdr3_aa: SAEGNTEAF
cdr3_length: 14; clone_size: many; v_call: TRBV5-8; cdr3_aa: ASSLEVVSGANVLT
cdr3_length: 13; clone_size: many; v_call: TRBV9; cdr3_aa: ASSVAGEGYNEQF
cdr3_length: 12; clone_size: .; v_call: TRBV29-1; cdr3_aa: SSYRQGAADTQY
cdr3_length: 10; clone_size: .; v_call: TRBV20-1; cdr3_aa: SARGGRAEAF
cdr3_length: 13; clone_size: many; v_call: TRBV2; cdr3_aa: ASRGQILMNTEAF
cdr3_length: 10; clone_size: many; v_call: TRBV10-3; cdr3_aa: AISEPGTPLH
cdr3_length: 17; clone_size: many; v_call: TRBV20-1; cdr3_aa: SARLSSYSPNIVPYEQY
cdr3_length: 13; clone_size: .; v_call: TRBV9; cdr3_aa: ASSVATGRANEQF
cdr3_length: 13; clone_size: many; v_call: TRBV7-3; cdr3_aa: ASRDAGRRGGEQF
cdr3_length: 15; clone_size: .; v_call: TRBV12-3/TRBV12-4; cdr3_aa: ASSSRQGSSGANVLT
cdr3_length: 12; clone_size: .; v_call: TRBV20-1; cdr3_aa: SARKHLNQETQY
cdr3_length: 10; clone_size: medium-sized; v_call: TRBV15; cdr3_aa: ATSNNNEKLF
cdr3_length: 11; clone_size: .; v_call: TRBV4-1; cdr3_aa: ASSQGGTGTQY
cdr3_length: 14; clone_size: many; v_call: TRBV28; cdr3_aa: ASSLGREDPSYEQY
cdr3_length: 12; clone_size: many; v_call: TRBV5-1; cdr3_aa: ASSLVGGTTEAF
cdr3_length: 11; clone_size: many; v_call: TRBV7-2; cdr3_aa: ASSRRTDTEAF
cdr3_length: 14; clone_size: few; v_call: TRBV24-1; cdr3_aa: ATSDLEFASTDTQY
cdr3_length: 13; clone_size: many; v_call: TRBV2; cdr3_aa: ASSDYSSGANVLT
cdr3_length: 10; clone_size: .; v_call: TRBV6-4; cdr3_aa: ASSKLGRGCT
cdr3_length: 14; clone_size: many; v_call: TRBV6-1; cdr3_aa: ASSELSPRHNSPLH
cdr3_length: 13; clone_size: many; v_call: TRBV27; cdr3_aa: ASSLGLADTYEQY
cdr3_length: 9; clone_size: .; v_call: TRBV6-2/TRBV6-3; cdr3_aa: ASNRGIEAF
cdr3_length: 17; clone_size: .; v_call: TRBV9; cdr3_aa: ASSSQGSNQPQSGNTIY
cdr3_length: 14; clone_size: many; v_call: TRBV5-1; cdr3_aa: ASSNRDLSPYNEQF
cdr3_length: 12; clone_size: once; v_call: TRBV20-1; cdr3_aa: SATSGTSTDTQF
cdr3_length: 13; clone_size: once; v_call: TRBV20-1; cdr3_aa: SARDLAGGEDGYT
cdr3_length: 13; clone_size: .; v_call: TRBV7-9; cdr3_aa: ASSRSKPRRNTIY
cdr3_length: 13; clone_size: .; v_call: TRBV7-3; cdr3_aa: ASSQFGTRGEAQY
cdr3_length: 16; clone_size: .; v_call: TRBV9; cdr3_aa: ASSVGGLLAGPNMGYT
cdr3_length: 12; clone_size: medium-sized; v_call: TRBV7-2; cdr3_aa: ASGVGGVTDTQY
cdr3_length: 16; clone_size: .; v_call: TRBV10-1; cdr3_aa: ASSEFGLAGVGTDTQY
cdr3_length: 11; clone_size: .; v_call: TRBV6-5; cdr3_aa: ASSPEGPYEQY
cdr3_length: 11; clone_size: .; v_call: TRBV10-3; cdr3_aa: AISAPGDYGYT
cdr3_length: 17; clone_size: .; v_call: TRBV19; cdr3_aa: VSSRIRDASPSRANALT
cdr3_length: 16; clone_size: .; v_call: TRBV6-5; cdr3_aa: ASSYGDRTGISGNTIY
cdr3_length: 11; clone_size: .; v_call: TRBV29-1; cdr3_aa: SSLSRGGEKLF
cdr3_length: 9; clone_size: medium-sized; v_call: TRBV20-1; cdr3_aa: SAQSGTPQF
cdr3_length: 11; clone_size: .; v_call: TRBV20-1; cdr3_aa: SARDRGFGGYT
cdr3_length: 13; clone_size: .; v_call: TRBV20-1; cdr3_aa: SARPSGGGYNEQF
cdr3_length: 12; clone_size: few; v_call: TRBV20-1; cdr3_aa: SARGGNLNTEAF
cdr3_length: 11; clone_size: medium-sized; v_call: TRBV10-3; cdr3_aa: AISGGQTYEQY
cdr3_length: 12; clone_size: .; v_call: TRBV24-1; cdr3_aa: ATSDRNSGNTIY
cdr3_length: 11; clone_size: once; v_call: TRBV7-2; cdr3_aa: ASSIYRNYGYT
cdr3_length: 11; clone_size: medium-sized; v_call: TRBV20-1; cdr3_aa: SARAGGAYEQY
cdr3_length: 12; clone_size: .; v_call: TRBV20-1; cdr3_aa: SARTGTGNQPQH
cdr3_length: 12; clone_size: .; v_call: TRBV24-1; cdr3_aa: ATSLSGGGGELF
cdr3_length: 11; clone_size: .; v_call: TRBV6-1; cdr3_aa: ASRQGRGGRYT
cdr3_length: 14; clone_size: few; v_call: TRBV11-2; cdr3_aa: ASSSRKRNHDYGYT
cdr3_length: 13; clone_size: many; v_call: TRBV20-1; cdr3_aa: SASLWRGRKETQY